In its sample, the clone carrying this T cell receptor beta chain was seen many times. The antigen remains unidentified. The record originates from a study of T cells in Graves' hyperthyroidism and ophthalmopathy. The CDR3 consists of 12 residues. Germline lookup yields CDR1 SNHLY and CDR2 FYNNEI. Amplification of TCR beta CDR3 regions was performed using RNA transcripts as template. Using the HTBI primer set, a first-round RT-PCR was run on the TCR CDR3. TCRdb called the multiplex PCR reads again in MiXCR, with one record for every CDR3 protein. The table records 660,000 or so distinct CDR3 sequences, 45% of them present only once. Each diagnosis drew on symptoms, thyroxine, TRAb, thyroid ultrasound and orbital computed tomography findings. Whole-study findings and limits: Onset of ophthalmopathy came a median about 6.5 months after the model predicted it.

This receptor was identified in an adult man with Graves' disease, either hyperthyroidism or ophthalmopathy (not recorded which). Sequencing was carried out using peripheral blood or thyroid tissue (not recorded which). This chain links TRBV2 with TRBJ1-5; D gene ambiguous. In DNA form, the CDR3 reads TGTGCAAGTCGTCAGGACGATCAGCCCCAGCATTTT. It is translated as CASRQDDQPQHF.